The clone carrying this T cell receptor (beta chain) has only a few counts. Its target is unknown. The sample originates from a study of blood T cells in healthy people across ages. Findings and limits, study-wide: One million T cells yielded diversity estimates that were considered underestimates. Relative to aged donors, long-lived donors carried more naive CD4+ cells and displayed higher diversity.

Sample-barcoded 5' priming and a J-beta primer mix drove a second PCR of roughly 6 to 12 cycles. Every sample gave at least 2.5 million paired-end reads containing CDR3. In TCRdb, the 5' RACE reads were re-called with MiXCR into one record per CDR3 protein. The sample lists more than 1,000,000 distinct CDR3 sequences; approximately 25% were seen once. These data were likewise used in another study, on T cells of mothers and their children. That study reports: For related and unrelated pairs alike, thymic selection shapes TCR recombination output similarly.

Sequenced material: blood. This TCR was recovered from a girl aged 2-15 years in good health.

CDR3: CSALTVQVDNEQFF. DNA for the CDR3: TGCAGTGCTCTGACCGTCCAGGTTGACAATGAGCAGTTCTTC. The chain carries TRBV20-1 and TRBJ2-5; D remains unclear. Gene TRBJ2-1 matches the end of the DNA better, so the J call may be wrong. The V gene's germline CDR1 is DFQATT and CDR2 SNEGSKA (reference sequence). This CDR3 region has 14 residues.